The subject of this entry is one T cell receptor (beta chain). This entry belongs to a study of blood T cell repertoires in COVID-19. Across the whole study: Some COVID-19 samples were acute and others convalescent; all came from the United States, Italy and Spain.

Methods used by the authors: Reference gene primers were amplified, and this amplification served to estimate nucleated cell counts. Sequencing was performed with immunoSEQ multiplex PCR; in TCRdb, only in-frame clones are kept and a portion is missing. Clone size and the V and J calls come from that table; the DNA yielded D and trimming. The data show fewer than 450,000 clones, about nine tenths seen once. Seattle participants joined during active infection and were tracked over time. Germline loops: CDR1 MNHEY, CDR2 SVGAGI. This CDR3 region has 13 residues. V was shortened by 4 bases and J by 6 bases, with 12 bases between the two germline ends.

The source is a woman between 65 and 79 years old with COVID-19, enrolled during active disease. The sample comprised peripheral blood. The rearrangement links TRBV6-5 to TRBJ1-1; TRBD1 might be the D (6 bases). The CDR3 DNA follows: TGTGCCAGCAGTTCCCTAGGGGGTCCTGAAGCTTTCTTT. It translates to CASSSLGGPEAFF.